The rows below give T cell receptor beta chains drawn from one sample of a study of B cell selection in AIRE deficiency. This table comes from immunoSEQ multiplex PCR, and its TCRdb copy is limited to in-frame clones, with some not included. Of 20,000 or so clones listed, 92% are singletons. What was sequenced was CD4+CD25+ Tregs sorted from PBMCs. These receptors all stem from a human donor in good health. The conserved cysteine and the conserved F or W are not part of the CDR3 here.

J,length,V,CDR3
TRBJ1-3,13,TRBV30,AWSVGGAAGNTIY
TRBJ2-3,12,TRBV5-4,ASSSQGATDTQY
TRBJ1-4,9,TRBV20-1,SVQDNEKLF
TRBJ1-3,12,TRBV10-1,ASSDPSSGNTIY
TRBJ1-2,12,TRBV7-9,ASSLSWEGEGYT
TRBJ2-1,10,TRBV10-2,ASSPRVREQF
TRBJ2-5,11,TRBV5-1,ASSLGGQETQY
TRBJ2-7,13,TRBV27,ASSSPGTRRYEQY
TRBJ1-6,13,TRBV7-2,ASSQLGSANSPLH
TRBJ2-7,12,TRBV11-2,ASSLGGPNYEQY
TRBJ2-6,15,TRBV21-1,ASSKGGSSTGANVLT
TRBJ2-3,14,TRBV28,ASSFLGGNVADTQY
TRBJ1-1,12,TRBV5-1,ASSLTGENTEAF
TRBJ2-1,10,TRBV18,ASSPLSNEQF
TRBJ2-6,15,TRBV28,ATLGQAFGSGANVLT